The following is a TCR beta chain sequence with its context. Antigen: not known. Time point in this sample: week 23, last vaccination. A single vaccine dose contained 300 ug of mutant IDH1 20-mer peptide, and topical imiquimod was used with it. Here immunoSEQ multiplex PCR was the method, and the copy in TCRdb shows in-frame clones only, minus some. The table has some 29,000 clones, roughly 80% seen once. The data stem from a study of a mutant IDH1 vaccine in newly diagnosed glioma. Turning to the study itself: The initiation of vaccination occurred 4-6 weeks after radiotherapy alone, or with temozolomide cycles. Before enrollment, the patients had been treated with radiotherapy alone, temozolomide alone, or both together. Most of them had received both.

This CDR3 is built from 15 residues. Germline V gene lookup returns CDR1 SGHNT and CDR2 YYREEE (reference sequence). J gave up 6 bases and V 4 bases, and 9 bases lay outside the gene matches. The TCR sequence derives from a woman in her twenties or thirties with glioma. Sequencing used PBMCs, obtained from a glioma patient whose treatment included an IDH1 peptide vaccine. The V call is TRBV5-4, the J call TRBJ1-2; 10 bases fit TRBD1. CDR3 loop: CASSDVPGQGNGYTF. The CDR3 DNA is TGTGCCAGCAGCGACGTCCCGGGACAGGGGAATGGCTACACCTTC. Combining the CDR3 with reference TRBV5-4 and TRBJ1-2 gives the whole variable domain ETGVTQSPTHLIKTRGQQVTLRCSSQSGHNTVSWYQQALGQGPQFIFQYYREEENGRGNFPPRFSGLQFPNYSSELNVNALELDDSALYLCASSDVPGQGNGYTFGSGTRLTVV.